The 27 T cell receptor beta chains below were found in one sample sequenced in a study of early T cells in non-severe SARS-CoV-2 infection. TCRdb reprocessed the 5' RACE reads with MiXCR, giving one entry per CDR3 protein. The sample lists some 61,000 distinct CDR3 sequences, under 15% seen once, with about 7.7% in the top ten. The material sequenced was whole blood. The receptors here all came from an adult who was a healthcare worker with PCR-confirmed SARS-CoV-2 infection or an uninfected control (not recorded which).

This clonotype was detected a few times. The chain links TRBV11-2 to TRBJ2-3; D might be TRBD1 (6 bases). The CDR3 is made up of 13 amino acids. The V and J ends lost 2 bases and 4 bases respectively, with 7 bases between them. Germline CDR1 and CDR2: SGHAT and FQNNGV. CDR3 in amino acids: CASSLTGPDTQYF. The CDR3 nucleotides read TGTGCCAGCAGCTTAACAGGGCCAGATACGCAGTATTTT.

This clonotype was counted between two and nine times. CDR3 protein: CASSFGEGGNTEAFF. CDR3 DNA sequence: TGTGCCAGCAGCTTTGGGGAAGGGGGGAACACTGAAGCTTTCTTT. The chain employs TRBV7-8 and TRBJ1-1; weak D call: TRBD1 (6 bases). Germline V CDR1 and CDR2: SGHVS, FQNEAQ. This CDR3 contains 15 residues. V was clipped by 3 bases and J by 1 base, with 12 bases between them. The variable domain in full, completed from reference TRBV7-8 and TRBJ1-1, reads GAGVSQSPRYKVAKRGQDVALRCDPISGHVSLFWYQQALGQGPEFLTYFQNEAQLDKSGLPSDRFFAERPEGSVSTLKIQRTQQEDSAVYLCASSFGEGGNTEAFFGQGTRLTVV.

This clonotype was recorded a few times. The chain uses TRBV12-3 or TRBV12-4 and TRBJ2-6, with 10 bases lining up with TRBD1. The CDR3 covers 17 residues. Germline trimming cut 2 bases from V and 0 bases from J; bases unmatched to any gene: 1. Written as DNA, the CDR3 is TGTGCCAGCAGTTTAAGGACAGGGGGCTCTGGGGCCAACGTCCTGACTTTC. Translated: CASSLRTGGSGANVLTF.

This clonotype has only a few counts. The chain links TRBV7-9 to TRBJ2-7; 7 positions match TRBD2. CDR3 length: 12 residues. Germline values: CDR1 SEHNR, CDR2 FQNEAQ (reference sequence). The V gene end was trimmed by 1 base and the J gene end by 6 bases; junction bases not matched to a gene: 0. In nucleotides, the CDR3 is TGTGCCAGCAGCTTAGGGGAGGGCGAGCAGTACTTC. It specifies CASSLGEGEQYF.

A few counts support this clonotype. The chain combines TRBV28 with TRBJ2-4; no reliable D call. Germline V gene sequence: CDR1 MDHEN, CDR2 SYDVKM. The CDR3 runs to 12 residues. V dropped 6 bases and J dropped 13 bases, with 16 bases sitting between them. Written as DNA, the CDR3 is TGTGCCAGCAGCCAGGATGTGGGGAAACAGTACTTC. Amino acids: CASSQDVGKQYF.

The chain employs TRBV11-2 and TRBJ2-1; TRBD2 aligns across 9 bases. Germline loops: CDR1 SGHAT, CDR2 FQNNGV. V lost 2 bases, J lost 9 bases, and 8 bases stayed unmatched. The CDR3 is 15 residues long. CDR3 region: CASSLLAGGPIEQFF. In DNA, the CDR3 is TGTGCCAGCAGCTTACTGGCGGGAGGGCCGATTGAGCAGTTCTTC.

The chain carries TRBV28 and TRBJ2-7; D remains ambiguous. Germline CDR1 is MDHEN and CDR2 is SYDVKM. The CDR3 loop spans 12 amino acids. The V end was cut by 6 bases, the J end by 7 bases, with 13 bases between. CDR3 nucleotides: TGTGCCAGCAGCCTGTTATGGACGGAGCAGTACTTC. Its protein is CASSLLWTEQYF. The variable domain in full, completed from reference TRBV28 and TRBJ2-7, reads DVKVTQSSRYLVKRTGEKVFLECVQDMDHENMFWYRQDPGLGLRLIYFSYDVKMKEKGDIPEGYSVSREKKERFSLILESASTNQTSMYLCASSLLWTEQYFGPGTRLTVT.

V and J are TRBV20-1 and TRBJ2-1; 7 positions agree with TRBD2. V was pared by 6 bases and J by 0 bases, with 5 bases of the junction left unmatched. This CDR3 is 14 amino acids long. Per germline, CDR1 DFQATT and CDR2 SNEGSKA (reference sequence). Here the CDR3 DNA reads TGCAGTGCGAGCGGGAAGAGCTCCTACAATGAGCAGTTCTTC. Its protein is CSASGKSSYNEQFF.

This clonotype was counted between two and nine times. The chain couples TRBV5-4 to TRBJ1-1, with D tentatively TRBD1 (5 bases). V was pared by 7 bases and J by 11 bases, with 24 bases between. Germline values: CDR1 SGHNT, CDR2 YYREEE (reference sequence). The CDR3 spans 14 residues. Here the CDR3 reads CASGGNNRNSVAFF. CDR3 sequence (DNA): TGTGCCAGCGGGGGTAATAACAGAAACTCGGTTGCTTTCTTT.

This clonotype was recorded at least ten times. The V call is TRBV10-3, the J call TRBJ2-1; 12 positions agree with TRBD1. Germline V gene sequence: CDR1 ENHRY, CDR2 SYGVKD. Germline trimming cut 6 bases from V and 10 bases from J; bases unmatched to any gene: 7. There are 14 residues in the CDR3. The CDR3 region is CAISAGTGGGEQFF. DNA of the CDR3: TGTGCCATCAGCGCCGGGACAGGGGGCGGCGAGCAGTTCTTC.

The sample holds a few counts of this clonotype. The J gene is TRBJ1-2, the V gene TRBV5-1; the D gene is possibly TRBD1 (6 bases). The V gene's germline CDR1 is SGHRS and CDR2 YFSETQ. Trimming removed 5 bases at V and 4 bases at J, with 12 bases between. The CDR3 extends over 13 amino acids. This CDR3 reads CASSFGTTYGYTF. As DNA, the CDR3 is TGCGCCAGCAGTTTTGGGACAACCTATGGCTACACCTTC.

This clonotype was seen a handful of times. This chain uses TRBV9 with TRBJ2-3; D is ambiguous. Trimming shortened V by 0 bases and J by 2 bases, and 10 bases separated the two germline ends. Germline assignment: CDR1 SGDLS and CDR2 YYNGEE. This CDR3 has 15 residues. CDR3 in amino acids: CASSVGISYTDTQYF. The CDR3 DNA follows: TGTGCCAGCAGCGTAGGCATCTCCTACACAGATACGCAGTATTTT.

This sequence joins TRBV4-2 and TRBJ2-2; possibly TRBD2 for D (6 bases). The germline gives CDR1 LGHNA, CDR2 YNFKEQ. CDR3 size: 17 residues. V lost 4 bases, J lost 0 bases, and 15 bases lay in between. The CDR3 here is CASSPPRAGPNTGELFF. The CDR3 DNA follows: TGTGCCAGCAGCCCCCCCCGGGCGGGGCCGAACACCGGGGAGCTGTTTTTT.

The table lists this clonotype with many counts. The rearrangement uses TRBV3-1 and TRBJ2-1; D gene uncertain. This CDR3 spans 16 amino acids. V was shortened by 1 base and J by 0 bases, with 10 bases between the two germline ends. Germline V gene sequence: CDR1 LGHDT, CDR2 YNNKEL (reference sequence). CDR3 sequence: CASSQVDESSYNEQFF. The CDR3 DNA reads TGTGCCAGCAGCCAAGTGGACGAGAGCTCCTACAATGAGCAGTTCTTC.

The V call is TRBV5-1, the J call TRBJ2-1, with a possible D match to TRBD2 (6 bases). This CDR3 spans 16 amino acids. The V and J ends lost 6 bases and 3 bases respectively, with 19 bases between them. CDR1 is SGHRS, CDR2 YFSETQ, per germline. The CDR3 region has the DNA TGCGCCAGCACCACAACGCCGGGAGCAGTCTACAATGAGCAGTTCTTC. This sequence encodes CASTTTPGAVYNEQFF.

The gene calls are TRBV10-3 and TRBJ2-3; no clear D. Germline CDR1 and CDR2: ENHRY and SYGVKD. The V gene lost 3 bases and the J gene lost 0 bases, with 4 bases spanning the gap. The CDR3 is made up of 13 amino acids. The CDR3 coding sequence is TGTGCCATCAGTGACGGGAGCACAGATACGCAGTATTTT. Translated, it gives CAISDGSTDTQYF.

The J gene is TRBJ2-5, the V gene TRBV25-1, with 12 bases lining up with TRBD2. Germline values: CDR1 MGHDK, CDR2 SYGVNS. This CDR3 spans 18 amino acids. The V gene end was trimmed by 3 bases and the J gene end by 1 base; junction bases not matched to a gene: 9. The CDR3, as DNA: TGTGCCAGCAGTGATTTCTTACCGGGACTAGCGGGCCAAGAGACCCAGTACTTC. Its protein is CASSDFLPGLAGQETQYF.

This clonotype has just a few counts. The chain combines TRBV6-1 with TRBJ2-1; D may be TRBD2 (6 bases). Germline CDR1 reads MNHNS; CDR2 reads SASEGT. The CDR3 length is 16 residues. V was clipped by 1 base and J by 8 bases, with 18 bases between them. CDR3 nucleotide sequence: TGTGCCAGCAGTGAAGTGGCGGGACGTCAGGTGGATGAGCAGTTCTTC. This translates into CASSEVAGRQVDEQFF.

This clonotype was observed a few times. CDR3 sequence (DNA): TGTGCCACCAGTGATTTCGCAGCGGGAGGGAGGGATGAGCAGTTCTTC. This sequence encodes CATSDFAAGGRDEQFF. The rearrangement uses TRBV24-1 and TRBJ2-1; 10 nucleotides align to TRBD2. Per germline, CDR1 KGHDR and CDR2 SFDVKD. The CDR3 is 16 residues long. J lost 8 bases, V lost 1 base, and 7 bases had no gene match.

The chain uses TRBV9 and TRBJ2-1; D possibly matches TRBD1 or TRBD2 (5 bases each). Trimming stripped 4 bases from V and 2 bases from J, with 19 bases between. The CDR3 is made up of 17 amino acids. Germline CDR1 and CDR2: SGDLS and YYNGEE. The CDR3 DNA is TGTGCCAGCAGCCTGGGACCCGAATCGGGCCCCTACAATGAGCAGTTCTTC. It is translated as CASSLGPESGPYNEQFF.

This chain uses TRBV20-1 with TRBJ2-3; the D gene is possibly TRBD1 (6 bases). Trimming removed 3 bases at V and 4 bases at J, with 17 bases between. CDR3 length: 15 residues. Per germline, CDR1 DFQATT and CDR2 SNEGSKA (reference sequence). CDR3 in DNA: TGCAGTGCTAGTCCGTGGGGGCTAGGGTCAGATACGCAGTATTTT. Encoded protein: CSASPWGLGSDTQYF.

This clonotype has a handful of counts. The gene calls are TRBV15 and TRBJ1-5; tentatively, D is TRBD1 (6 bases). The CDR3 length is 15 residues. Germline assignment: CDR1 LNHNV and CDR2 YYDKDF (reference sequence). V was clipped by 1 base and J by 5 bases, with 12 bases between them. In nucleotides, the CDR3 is TGTGCCACCAGCAGAGGCAGGGGATACGATCAGCCCCAGCATTTT. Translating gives CATSRGRGYDQPQHF.

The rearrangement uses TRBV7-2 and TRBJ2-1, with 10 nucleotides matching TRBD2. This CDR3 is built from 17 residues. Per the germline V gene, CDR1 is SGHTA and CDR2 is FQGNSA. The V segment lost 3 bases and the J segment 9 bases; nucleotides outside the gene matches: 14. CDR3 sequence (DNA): TGTGCCAGCAGCTTTAACGCCGGGCTAGCGGGAGCCCGTGAGCAGTTCTTC. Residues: CASSFNAGLAGAREQFF. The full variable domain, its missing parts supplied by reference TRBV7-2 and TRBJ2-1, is GAGVSQSPSNKVTEKGKDVELRCDPISGHTALYWYRQSLGQGLEFLIYFQGNSAPDKSGLPSDRFSAERTGGSVSTLTIQRTQQEDSAVYLCASSFNAGLAGAREQFFGPGTRLTVL.

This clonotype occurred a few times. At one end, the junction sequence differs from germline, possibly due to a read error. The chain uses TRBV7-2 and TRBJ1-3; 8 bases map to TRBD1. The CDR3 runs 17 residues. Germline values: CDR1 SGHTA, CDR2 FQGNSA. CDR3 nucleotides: TGTGCCAGCAGCTTGATCACAGGGGGGTACTCTGGAAACACCATATTTTTT. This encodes CASSLITGGYSGNTIFF.

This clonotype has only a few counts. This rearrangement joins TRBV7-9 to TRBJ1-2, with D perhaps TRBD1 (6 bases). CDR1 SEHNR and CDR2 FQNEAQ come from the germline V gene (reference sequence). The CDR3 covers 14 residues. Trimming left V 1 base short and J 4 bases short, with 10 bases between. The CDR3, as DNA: TGTGCCAGCAGCTTAGGTACGGGGGCCTATGGCTACACCTTC. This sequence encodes CASSLGTGAYGYTF. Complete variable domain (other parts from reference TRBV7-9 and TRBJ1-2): DTGVSQNPRHKITKRGQNVTFRCDPISEHNRLYWYRQTLGQGPEFLTYFQNEAQLEKSRLLSDRFSAERPKGSFSTLEIQRTEQGDSAMYLCASSLGTGAYGYTFGSGTRLTVV.

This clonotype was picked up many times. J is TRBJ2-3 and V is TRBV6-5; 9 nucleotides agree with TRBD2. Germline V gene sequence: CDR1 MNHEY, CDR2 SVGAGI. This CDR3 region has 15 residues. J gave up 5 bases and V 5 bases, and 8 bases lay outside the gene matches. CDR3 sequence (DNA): TGTGCCAGCAGTCTGAGCGGGAGGTGGGGAGATACGCAGTATTTT. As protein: CASSLSGRWGDTQYF.

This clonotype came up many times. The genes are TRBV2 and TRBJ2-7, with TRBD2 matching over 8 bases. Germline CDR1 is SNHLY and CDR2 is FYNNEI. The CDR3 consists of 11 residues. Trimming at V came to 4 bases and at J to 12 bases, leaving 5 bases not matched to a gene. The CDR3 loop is CASSAGLAWYF. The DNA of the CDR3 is TGTGCCAGCAGTGCAGGACTAGCTTGGTACTTC. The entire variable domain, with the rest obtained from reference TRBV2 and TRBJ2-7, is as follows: EPEVTQTPSHQVTQMGQEVILRCVPISNHLYFYWYRQILGQKVEFLVSFYNNEISEKSEIFDDQFSVERPDGSNFTLKIRSTKLEDSAMYFCASSAGLAWYFGPGTRLTVT.